A selection of T cell receptor beta chains follows, all from one sample in a study of OX40 agonist ivuxolimab in advanced cancers. The table came from immunoSEQ multiplex PCR; TCRdb's copy has only in-frame clones and leaves some out. Altogether over 80,000 clones are present, roughly 85% being singletons, with the ten largest covering 0.75% to 0.85%. This specimen consisted of CD4+ or CD8+ T cells sorted from blood, obtained in a trial of the OX40 agonist ivuxolimab. The receptor source for this set is an adult with an advanced solid tumor such as melanoma, head and neck, liver or kidney cancer. CDR3s include the opening cysteine and the closing phenylalanine or tryptophan. D genes are given only for firm matches. Only part of the rows carry a size: once, few, many, or a class if the clone is expanded.

J | D | size | V | DNA | CDR3
TRBJ2-1 | TRBD1 | NA | TRBV7-2 | TGTGCCAGCAGCCGAGGGACAGGGGGCTCGAATGAGCAGTTCTTC | CASSRGTGGSNEQFF
TRBJ1-1 | NA | NA | TRBV11-1 | TGTGCCAGCAGCTACCGTAGATCCAGGGAAGGCACTGAAGCTTTCTTT | CASSYRRSREGTEAFF
TRBJ2-3 | NA | NA | TRBV11-3 | TGTGCCAGCAGCACCCGGGGCCAGAGGGGTGGAGATACGCAGTATTTT | CASSTRGQRGGDTQYF
TRBJ2-6 | NA | NA | TRBV19 | TGTGCCAGTAGTATAGGCAGGACTCCTGGGGCCAACGTCCTGACTTTC | CASSIGRTPGANVLTF
TRBJ1-4 | NA | NA | TRBV14 | TGTGCCAGCAGCCGAACTAATGAAAAACTGTTTTTT | CASSRTNEKLFF
TRBJ1-5 | NA | NA | TRBV18 | TGTGCCAGCTCACCGGGGGAGGATCAGCCCCAGCATTTT | CASSPGEDQPQHF
TRBJ2-7 | TRBD2 | NA | TRBV30 | TGTGCCTGGACTCCCCGGTCGGGGGGATACTCCTACGAGCAGTACTTC | CAWTPRSGGYSYEQYF
TRBJ2-2 | NA | NA | TRBV5-1 | TGCGCCAGCAGCTTGGAGGGGGGGCTGAGCACCGGGGAGCTGTTTTTT | CASSLEGGLSTGELFF
TRBJ2-3 | NA | few | TRBV7-9 | TGTGCCAGCAGCTTTACAGGGGATACGCAGTATTTT | CASSFTGDTQYF
TRBJ2-6 | NA | NA | TRBV18 | TGTGCCAGCTCACCACCGGCAGGGGCCTCTGGGGCCAACGTCCTGACTTTC | CASSPPAGASGANVLTF
TRBJ1-1 | TRBD1 | NA | TRBV6-1 | TGTGCCAGCAGTGCGGACAGGGGGGTTACTGAAGCTTTCTTT | CASSADRGVTEAFF
TRBJ1-2 | NA | NA | TRBV5-1 | TGCGCCAGCAGCTGGGACGGGGAAGTTGGCTACACCTTC | CASSWDGEVGYTF
TRBJ1-4 | NA | NA | TRBV25-1 | TGTGCCAGCAGTGGGGGGGGCGCAACTAATGAAAAACTGTTTTTT | CASSGGGATNEKLFF
TRBJ1-2 | NA | NA | TRBV4-2 | TGTGCCAGCAGCCACTACCGGACGGTGAACCTCTATGGCTACACCTTC | CASSHYRTVNLYGYTF
TRBJ2-3 | NA | few | TRBV5-1 | TGCGCCAGCAGTTGGCAGGACTTTTCCACAGATACGCAGTATTTT | CASSWQDFSTDTQYF
TRBJ1-4 | TRBD1 | NA | TRBV5-1 | TGCGCCAGCAGCCGACAGGGGGCGCGGGGTGAAAAACTGTTTTTT | CASSRQGARGEKLFF